This T cell receptor (beta chain) is from a study of Ad26.COV2.S vaccination and SARS-CoV-2 variants. Study-level findings and limits: Spike-specific TCR breadth was greater after Ad26.COV2.S than placebo.

Stated treatment: roughly 20 received Ad26.COV2.S at low or high dose, single or two shots; about 5 received placebo; per-sample allocation not given. Collection of samples fell on day 63 after the first vaccine or placebo injection. Notes on this clone: Its cognate antigen is unknown. The identical CDR3 is also encoded by other nucleotide sequences in the sample.

Trimming stripped 1 base from V and 7 bases from J, with 8 bases between. CDR3 size: 13 residues. The table came from immunoSEQ multiplex PCR; TCRdb's copy has only in-frame clones and leaves some out. This sample has 300,000 to 500,000 clones, with 75% to 90% found just once. The receptor was isolated from a person aged 18-65 years who received the Ad26.COV2.S COVID-19 vaccine or a placebo. The chain is built from TRBV12-3 or TRBV12-4 and TRBJ1-5, with a possible D match to TRBD1 (5 bases). Source: peripheral blood, taken in a trial of Ad26.COV2.S vaccine versus placebo. CDR3 protein: CASSLGGDQPQHF. In nucleotides, the CDR3 is TGTGCCAGCAGTTTAGGGGGCGACCAGCCCCAGCATTTT.